This T cell receptor (beta chain) is from a study of early T cells in non-severe SARS-CoV-2 infection. The ends were cut back, 7 bases at V and 4 bases at J, with 15 bases in the middle. The germline V gene has CDR1 SGHKS and CDR2 YYEKEE (reference sequence). The CDR3 is made up of 14 amino acids. MiXCR, applied by TCRdb to the 5' RACE reads, yields one record per CDR3 protein. The sample includes roughly 70,000 distinct CDR3 sequences, approximately 13% of them seen just once. This clonotype appeared a few times. This receptor was identified in an adult who was a healthcare worker with PCR-confirmed SARS-CoV-2 infection or an uninfected control (not recorded which). Input material: whole blood. The V and J genes are TRBV5-5 and TRBJ2-1, with TRBD2 as a possible D gene (6 bases). CDR3 residues: CASRRDWVYNEQFF. The CDR3, as DNA: TGTGCCAGCCGCCGGGACTGGGTGTACAATGAGCAGTTCTTC.